This T cell receptor (beta chain) came from a study of cytomegalovirus exposure and HLA in healthy donors. It was with 60 Vbeta and 13 Jbeta primers that the PCR ran. Some clones are missing from TCRdb's copy, which holds only in-frame ones; the method was immunoSEQ multiplex PCR. Counted here are approximately 110,000 clones, about 76% occurring once; the ten biggest clones make up around 8%. This CDR3 contains 15 residues. Trimming took 7 bases from V and 1 from J, leaving 13 bases between them. From germline, CDR1 is LNHDA and CDR2 SQIVND (reference sequence). The source of this sequence is a man in his forties in good health and CMV-seronegative. Sequencing was carried out using PBMCs. This chain connects TRBV19 to TRBJ2-2, with D tentatively TRBD1 (6 bases). CDR3 loop: CASISGAVNTGELFF. Here the CDR3 DNA reads TGTGCCAGTATATCAGGGGCCGTGAACACCGGGGAGCTGTTTTTT.